This TCR beta chain comes out of a study of blood T cells in healthy people across ages. Study observations and caveats: Age showed a roughly linear inverse relationship with TCR beta diversity per million T cells.

To note about this clonotype: Its matching antigen is unknown.

In germline, CDR1 is DFQATT, CDR2 SNEGSKA (reference sequence). CDR3 length: 14 amino acids. The ends were cut back, 4 bases at V and 0 bases at J, with 10 bases in the middle. Through a sample-barcoded 5' primer and a J-beta primer mix, a second PCR was run for roughly 6 to 11 cycles. Each cDNA molecule received a tag from a template-switch adaptor that had 12 random nucleotides. TCRdb reprocessed the 5' RACE reads with MiXCR, giving one entry per CDR3 protein. Of fewer than 2,000,000 distinct CDR3 sequences in the sample, around 42% were seen once. This sequence originates from a human donor in good health. The chain employs TRBV20-1 and TRBJ1-5; D gene unclear. The sample was blood. The chain's CDR3 is CSAIPDDSNQPQHF. As DNA, the CDR3 is TGCAGTGCTATCCCTGACGATAGCAATCAGCCCCAGCATTTT.